The 30 T cell receptor beta chains given below trace back to one sample, sequenced in a study of blood T cell repertoires in COVID-19. This table comes from immunoSEQ multiplex PCR, and its TCRdb copy is limited to in-frame clones, with some not included. The sample has 95,000 to 100,000 clones; 90% to 95% are singletons. What was sequenced was peripheral blood. Source of these receptors: a man aged 50-60 years with acute or convalescent COVID-19.

The J gene is TRBJ2-3, the V gene TRBV2, with TRBD2 matching over 9 bases. The CDR3 consists of 14 residues. CDR1 and CDR2 from the germline V gene are SNHLY and FYNNEI. V lost 4 bases to trimming and J lost 3 bases; unmatched junction nucleotides: 2. CDR3 bases: TGTGCCAGCAGTGCTAGCGGGGTGACAGATACGCAGTATTTT. Encoded protein: CASSASGVTDTQYF.

The gene calls are TRBV5-4 and TRBJ1-4; TRBD1 is a possible D gene (5 bases). The germline V gene encodes CDR1 SGHNT and CDR2 YYREEE (reference sequence). Trimming shortened V by 5 bases and J by 4 bases, and 12 bases separated the two germline ends. The CDR3 covers 14 residues. CDR3 in DNA: TGTGCCAGCAGTAAAGACAGTCTTAATGAAAAACTGTTTTTT. It translates to CASSKDSLNEKLFF.

The J gene is TRBJ1-2, the V gene TRBV19, with TRBD1 matching 7 bases. Germline V gene lookup returns CDR1 LNHDA and CDR2 SQIVND (reference sequence). CDR3 length: 15 amino acids. Trimming at V came to 5 bases and at J to 2 bases, leaving 8 bases not matched to a gene. For the CDR3, the DNA is TGTGCCAGTAGTGCCTCACAGGGGACAAACTATGGCTACACCTTC. Translation: CASSASQGTNYGYTF.

V is TRBV5-1 and J is TRBJ1-4, with 8 bases lining up with TRBD1. The CDR3 is made up of 15 amino acids. The V segment lost 4 bases and the J segment 0 bases; nucleotides outside the gene matches: 2. Germline assignment: CDR1 SGHRS and CDR2 YFSETQ. The CDR3 loop reads CASSLDRATNEKLFF. CDR3 DNA sequence: TGCGCCAGCAGCCTGGACAGGGCAACTAATGAAAAACTGTTTTTT.

The chain uses TRBV11-3 and TRBJ2-7, with 9 bases fitting TRBD2. This CDR3 has 18 residues. V lost 2 bases and J lost 5; bases outside the gene matches: 16. Germline-derived CDR1 and CDR2 are SGHNT and YENEEA. DNA of the CDR3: TGTGCCAGCAGCTTAACGCCGGGACTAGCAACCAGTAGGAACGAGCAGTACTTC. Translating it yields CASSLTPGLATSRNEQYF. Based on the CDR3 plus reference TRBV11-3 and TRBJ2-7, the full variable domain is EAGVVQSPRYKIIEKKQPVAFWCNPISGHNTLYWYLQNLGQGPELLIRYENEEAVDDSQLPKDRFSAERLKGVDSTLKIQPAELGDSAVYLCASSLTPGLATSRNEQYFGPGTRLTVT.

The chain employs TRBV4-1 and TRBJ2-1; 8 nucleotides match TRBD2. The germline CDR1 and CDR2 sequences are MGHRA and YSYEKL. J lost 6 bases, V lost 1 base, and 11 bases had no gene match. This CDR3 has 17 amino acids. CDR3 nucleotide sequence: TGCGCCAGCAGCCAAGTTCGAGCGGGGGCCATAAGCAATGAGCAGTTCTTC. Translating it yields CASSQVRAGAISNEQFF.

The chain links TRBV7-9 to TRBJ1-2; 9 bases align to TRBD1. The V and J ends lost 3 bases and 7 bases, in that order; junction bases with no gene match: 6. The V gene's germline CDR1 is SEHNR and CDR2 FQNEAQ (reference sequence). CDR3 size: 14 residues. The CDR3 sequence: CASSFGTGSFGYTF. The CDR3 coding sequence is TGTGCCAGCAGCTTTGGGACAGGGTCGTTTGGCTACACCTTC. The whole variable domain, remainder taken from reference TRBV7-9 and TRBJ1-2, is DTGVSQNPRHKITKRGQNVTFRCDPISEHNRLYWYRQTLGQGPEFLTYFQNEAQLEKSRLLSDRFSAERPKGSFSTLEIQRTEQGDSAMYLCASSFGTGSFGYTFGSGTRLTVV.

The J gene is TRBJ1-2, the V gene TRBV28; a weak D match, TRBD1 (6 bases). Trimming pared 4 bases from V and 9 bases from J, leaving 15 bases between. The CDR3 extends over 13 amino acids. The V gene's germline CDR1 is MDHEN and CDR2 SYDVKM. CDR3 protein: CASSSTQGLRYTF. CDR3 bases: TGTGCCAGCAGTTCAACACAGGGTCTACGCTACACCTTC.

This clone was found a few times. The J gene is TRBJ1-5, the V gene TRBV15; no reliable D call. Trimming left V 1 base short and J 9 bases short, with 10 bases between. The CDR3 extends over 13 amino acids. Germline V lookup: CDR1 LNHNV, CDR2 YYDKDF (reference sequence). The CDR3 nucleotides read TGTGCCACCAGCAGAGTGAGAGCATCGCCCCAGCATTTT. Its protein is CATSRVRASPQHF.

The chain carries TRBV7-6 and TRBJ2-3; D is possibly TRBD2 (7 bases). Germline CDR1 and CDR2: SGHVS and FNYEAQ. The CDR3 runs 14 residues. V shed 3 bases and J shed 3 bases, with 10 bases lying between them. CDR3 sequence (DNA): TGTGCCAGCAGCTTGGGGGGGCTGACAGATACGCAGTATTTT. Protein sequence: CASSLGGLTDTQYF.

The chain is built from TRBV11-2 and TRBJ2-2, with no clear D. This CDR3 is 16 amino acids long. The V end lost 11 bases, the J end lost 0 bases, and 19 bases lay between the germline ends. Germline CDR1 is SGHAT and CDR2 is FQNNGV. CDR3 amino acids: CALRAGSFANTGELFF. The DNA of the CDR3 is TGTGCCCTCCGAGCCGGTTCGTTCGCGAACACCGGGGAGCTGTTTTTT.

V usage is TRBV28 and J usage is TRBJ2-1, with 7 bases lining up with TRBD2. CDR1 MDHEN and CDR2 SYDVKM come from the germline V gene. The CDR3 length is 14 residues. With V trimmed by 10 bases and J by 6 bases, 12 bases remained unmatched. CDR3 bases: TGTGCCACCCGTACTAGCGAGTCCATCAATGAGCAGTTCTTC. Its protein product is CATRTSESINEQFF.

The gene calls are TRBV15 and TRBJ2-2, with D maybe TRBD2 (6 bases). This CDR3 has 15 amino acids. Germline values: CDR1 LNHNV, CDR2 YYDKDF (reference sequence). V dropped 2 bases and J dropped 3 bases, with 10 bases sitting between them. The CDR3 DNA sequence: TGTGCCACCAGCAGACGGAGGGCTGACACCGGGGAGCTGTTTTTT. It is translated as CATSRRRADTGELFF.

This clone was counted at least ten times. The V call is TRBV7-8, the J call TRBJ1-2, with TRBD1 as a possible D gene (5 bases). Trimming pared 5 bases from V and 2 bases from J, leaving 15 bases between. CDR3 length: 15 residues. Germline CDR1 reads SGHVS; CDR2 reads FQNEAQ. CDR3 sequence reads: CASSPGGVTNYGYTF. The CDR3 nucleotides are TGTGCCAGCAGCCCCGGGGGAGTAACCAACTATGGCTACACCTTC. Full variable domain (remainder filled in from reference TRBV7-8 and TRBJ1-2): GAGVSQSPRYKVAKRGQDVALRCDPISGHVSLFWYQQALGQGPEFLTYFQNEAQLDKSGLPSDRFFAERPEGSVSTLKIQRTQQEDSAVYLCASSPGGVTNYGYTFGSGTRLTVV.

This clone was seen a single time. The chain employs TRBV11-3 and TRBJ2-1, with D possibly TRBD2 on 5 matching bases. Germline V gene lookup returns CDR1 SGHNT and CDR2 YENEEA. This CDR3 region has 15 residues. Trimming left V 3 bases short and J 3 bases short, with 12 bases between. The CDR3 DNA follows: TGTGCCAGCAGCTTCTCGAGCGGCTACTACAATGAGCAGTTCTTC. Its protein is CASSFSSGYYNEQFF.

The V and J genes are TRBV5-1 and TRBJ1-2; the D gene is possibly TRBD1 (5 bases). Between the trimmed V and J ends, which lost 0 bases and 6 bases, there was a span of 15 bases. The CDR3 sequence is 15 residues long. CDR1 and CDR2 (germline): SGHRS, YFSETQ. CDR3 nucleotides: TGCGCCAGCAGCTTGGAGGGAGGGGCCGCTAATGGCTACACCTTC. Protein product: CASSLEGGAANGYTF.

The rearrangement uses TRBV5-1 and TRBJ1-2; D unresolved. Germline CDR1 reads SGHRS; CDR2 reads YFSETQ. The CDR3 sequence is 13 residues long. V was cut by 4 bases and J by 7 bases, with 14 bases left in between. The DNA for the CDR3 is TGCGCCAGCAGCGGAGAGAGGGCTTCTGGCTACACCTTC. Its translation is CASSGERASGYTF.

The chain recombines TRBV4-2 with TRBJ2-5; the D is unclear. V was cut by 1 base and J by 3 bases, with 6 bases left in between. The germline gives CDR1 LGHNA, CDR2 YNFKEQ. The CDR3 totals 13 residues. CDR3 loop: CASSQAEKETQYF. DNA for the CDR3: TGTGCCAGCAGCCAAGCTGAGAAAGAGACCCAGTACTTC.

V is TRBV11-2 and J is TRBJ2-7, with a tentative D call TRBD1 (6 bases). This CDR3 is 15 amino acids long. In germline, CDR1 is SGHAT, CDR2 FQNNGV. Trimming cost V 1 base and J 6 bases, with 16 bases left between them. DNA of the CDR3: TGTGCCAGCAGCTTAGGAGGGGTGGGACAAGCCGAGCAGTACTTC. This codes for CASSLGGVGQAEQYF.

The V and J genes are TRBV28 and TRBJ1-6; D might be TRBD1 (5 bases). CDR3 length: 17 residues. The V gene lost 1 base and the J gene lost 6 bases, with 16 bases spanning the gap. Germline CDR1 reads MDHEN; CDR2 reads SYDVKM. CDR3 in amino acids: CASSLYGRGVGNSPLHF. For the CDR3, the DNA is TGTGCCAGCAGTTTATACGGGAGGGGAGTGGGTAATTCACCCCTCCACTTT.

The chain combines TRBV6-6 with TRBJ2-3, with D tentatively TRBD2 (6 bases). Germline CDR1 is MNHNY and CDR2 is SVGAGI (reference sequence). The length of the CDR3 is 13 residues. Trimming removed 3 bases from V and 7 bases from J, with 11 bases in between. DNA for the CDR3: TGTGCCAGCAGTTATGGCGGGGAGAATACGCAGTATTTT. It translates to CASSYGGENTQYF.

This CDR3 is CASSPLEGVVYGYTF. As DNA, the CDR3 is TGTGCCAGCTCACCATTAGAGGGAGTTGTCTATGGCTACACCTTC. The rearrangement links TRBV18 to TRBJ1-2; D not resolved. Germline values: CDR1 KGHSH, CDR2 LQKENI. V lost 2 bases and J 4 bases, leaving 14 bases between the germline ends. CDR3 length: 15 residues.

This chain uses TRBV19 with TRBJ2-3; a possible D gene is TRBD1 (6 bases). The germline CDR1 and CDR2 sequences are LNHDA and SQIVND (reference sequence). Trimming took 7 bases from V and 0 from J, leaving 8 bases between them. The CDR3 contains 13 residues. The CDR3 DNA sequence: TGTGCCAGTAACAGGGCCAGCACAGATACGCAGTATTTT. Amino acids: CASNRASTDTQYF.

V is TRBV5-6 and J is TRBJ1-2; D is unresolved. Germline CDR1 SGHDT, CDR2 YYEEEE. Trimming removed 4 bases at V and 4 bases at J, with 14 bases between. The length of the CDR3 is 14 residues. DNA for the CDR3: TGTGCCAGCAGCCCCCCGGAGAGTCCCTATGGCTACACCTTC. Translated: CASSPPESPYGYTF.

The chain employs TRBV4-1 and TRBJ1-4; D possibly corresponds to TRBD1 (6 bases). Trimming cost V 4 bases and J 2 bases, with 17 bases left between them. The CDR3 covers 17 residues. Per the germline V gene, CDR1 is MGHRA and CDR2 is YSYEKL. The CDR3: CASSPPLTGLTNEKLFF. Written as DNA, the CDR3 is TGCGCCAGCAGCCCCCCCCTCACAGGGCTCACTAATGAAAAACTGTTTTTT.

The rearrangement links TRBV14 to TRBJ2-7; D possibly corresponds to TRBD2 (6 bases). CDR1 is SGHDN and CDR2 is FVKESK in the germline V gene. V lost 1 base and J lost 2, with 12 bases in between. The CDR3 has 15 amino acids. This CDR3 reads CASSQGTSRTYEQYF. In nucleotides, the CDR3 is TGTGCCAGCAGCCAAGGTACTAGCAGAACCTACGAGCAGTACTTC.

V gene TRBV28 combines with J gene TRBJ2-3, with a tentative D call TRBD1 (5 bases). Germline V gene lookup returns CDR1 MDHEN and CDR2 SYDVKM. The CDR3 runs 12 residues. Trimming left V 5 bases short and J 3 bases short, with 6 bases between. This CDR3 is CASSPGTDTQYF. DNA of the CDR3: TGTGCCAGCAGTCCAGGGACAGATACGCAGTATTTT.

CDR3 residues: CASSSTDQPQHF. The CDR3 nucleotides read TGTGCCAGCAGCTCGACAGATCAGCCCCAGCATTTT. The rearrangement links TRBV7-9 to TRBJ1-5, with a tentative D call TRBD1 (5 bases). The CDR3 has 12 residues. V was shortened by 4 bases and J by 5 bases, with 6 bases between the two germline ends. From germline, CDR1 is SEHNR and CDR2 FQNEAQ (reference sequence). The complete variable domain, with remaining parts taken from reference TRBV7-9 and TRBJ1-5, reads DTGVSQNPRHKITKRGQNVTFRCDPISEHNRLYWYRQTLGQGPEFLTYFQNEAQLEKSRLLSDRFSAERPKGSFSTLEIQRTEQGDSAMYLCASSSTDQPQHFGDGTRLSIL.

This chain joins TRBV2 and TRBJ1-4; D possibly corresponds to TRBD1 (5 bases). Germline CDR1 is SNHLY and CDR2 is FYNNEI. CDR3 length: 13 amino acids. The V end lost 8 bases, the J end lost 6 bases, and 13 bases lay between the germline ends. CDR3 DNA: TGTGCCAGCCTACCCGGGGGATATGAAAAACTGTTTTTT. It encodes CASLPGGYEKLFF.

The chain employs TRBV2 and TRBJ1-3; D might be TRBD1 (5 bases). Germline-derived CDR1 and CDR2 are SNHLY and FYNNEI. The CDR3 covers 13 residues. V dropped 9 bases and J dropped 0 bases, with 9 bases sitting between them. This chain's CDR3 is CARQVSSGNTIYF. The CDR3 DNA follows: TGTGCCAGACAGGTCAGCTCTGGAAACACCATATATTTT. Full variable domain (outside the CDR3, taken from reference TRBV2 and TRBJ1-3): EPEVTQTPSHQVTQMGQEVILRCVPISNHLYFYWYRQILGQKVEFLVSFYNNEISEKSEIFDDQFSVERPDGSNFTLKIRSTKLEDSAMYFCARQVSSGNTIYFGEGSWLTVV.